Included here is one TCR beta chain sequence, with context. Germline V CDR1 and CDR2: WSHSY, SAAADI. J gave up 2 bases and V 0 bases, and 7 bases lay outside the gene matches. This CDR3 region has 18 residues. The data are from a study of blood T cell repertoires in COVID-19. Study as a whole: COVID-19 samples collected from the United States, Italy and Spain covered acute and convalescent phases. Nucleic acid was either cDNA or gDNA, and it came from T cells, B-cell-depleted T cells, or PBMCs.

As processed by the authors: By means of reference gene primer amplification, nucleated cell counts were estimated. The table came from immunoSEQ multiplex PCR; TCRdb's copy has only in-frame clones and leaves some out. That table gives V, J and clone size, and the DNA gave D and trimming. The table shows about 83,000 clones, with around 83% occurring only once. This chain joins TRBV10-2 and TRBJ1-2, with 12 bases lining up with TRBD1. Specimen: peripheral blood. The TCR originated in a woman of 80 years or more in a cohort sampled during active or convalescent COVID-19. CDR3: CASSESGTGGKGNYGYTF. As DNA, the CDR3 is TGCGCCAGCAGTGAGTCTGGGACAGGGGGCAAAGGGAACTATGGCTACACCTTC.